The 30 T cell receptor beta chains below all came from one sample that was sequenced in a study of blood T cell repertoires in COVID-19. Clones were sequenced by immunoSEQ multiplex PCR, and TCRdb holds only the in-frame ones, with some missing. Of roughly 99,000 clones listed, around nine tenths are singletons. Sequencing was done on a sample of peripheral blood. Receptor source: a woman aged 25 to 39 with acute or convalescent COVID-19.

The chain has TRBV28 and TRBJ2-2; 7 bases map to TRBD1. The CDR3 runs 15 residues. Germline V gene sequence: CDR1 MDHEN, CDR2 SYDVKM. J gave up 0 bases and V 8 bases, and 6 bases lay outside the gene matches. The CDR3: CASGSGTANTGELFF. CDR3 nucleotide sequence: TGTGCCAGCGGCTCTGGGACAGCGAACACCGGGGAGCTGTTTTTT.

V gene TRBV5-1 combines with J gene TRBJ1-5; no reliable D call. V lost 1 base and J 2 bases, leaving 13 bases between the germline ends. The CDR3 is 16 amino acids. From germline, CDR1 is SGHRS and CDR2 YFSETQ. CDR3 sequence reads: CASSLYAIDGNQPQHF. The CDR3 bases are TGCGCCAGCAGCTTGTACGCAATAGATGGCAATCAGCCCCAGCATTTT.

The chain links TRBV28 to TRBJ1-5; D gene ambiguous. The CDR3 is 15 amino acids. Germline CDR1 is MDHEN and CDR2 is SYDVKM. Trimming took 3 bases from V and 6 from J, leaving 15 bases between them. The CDR3 nucleotides read TGTGCCAGCAGTTTGCTGGGCCGAAGCGGTCAGCCCCAGCATTTT. Translated, it gives CASSLLGRSGQPQHF.

The V gene is TRBV3-1 (or the pseudogene TRBV3-2), the J gene TRBJ2-2, with a weak D call TRBD1 (6 bases). CDR3 length equals 14 residues. Between the trimmed V and J ends, which lost 2 bases and 7 bases, there was a span of 11 bases. Germline CDR1 reads LGHDT; CDR2 reads YNNKEL (reference sequence). CDR3 sequence: CASSQQGMGGELFF. In DNA, the CDR3 is TGTGCCAGCAGCCAACAGGGGATGGGCGGGGAGCTGTTTTTT.

This chain connects TRBV7-9 to TRBJ2-1; D is unclear. There are 14 residues in the CDR3. The germline V gene encodes CDR1 SEHNR and CDR2 FQNEAQ (reference sequence). V was pared by 2 bases and J by 0 bases, with 5 bases between. As DNA, the CDR3 is TGTGCCAGCAGCTTAACTCACTCCTACAATGAGCAGTTCTTC. It specifies CASSLTHSYNEQFF.

This chain joins TRBV6-5 and TRBJ1-2; 9 positions agree with TRBD1. The germline V gene has CDR1 MNHEY and CDR2 SVGAGI. The CDR3 sequence is 14 residues long. The junction had 6 bases not matched to a gene; V was cut back by 6 bases and J by 4 bases. DNA for the CDR3: TGTGCCAGCAGGGGACAGGGCGGGGGCTATGGCTACACCTTC. It encodes CASRGQGGGYGYTF.

A remark on this clone: Other DNA sequences in the same sample also yield this CDR3. The chain is built from TRBV7-2 and TRBJ1-2, with 7 bases matching TRBD1. Germline V CDR1 and CDR2: SGHTA, FQGNSA. This CDR3 comprises 14 residues. J was trimmed by 2 bases and V by 1 base; bases with no gene match: 1. This CDR3 reads CASSLGQGNYGYTF. In nucleotides, the CDR3 is TGTGCCAGCAGCTTAGGACAGGGAAACTATGGCTACACCTTC.

The chain couples TRBV9 to TRBJ1-6; D gene unclear. V was cut by 2 bases and J by 0 bases, with 3 bases left in between. The CDR3 spans 14 residues. Germline V CDR1 and CDR2: SGDLS, YYNGEE. CDR3 in DNA: TGTGCCAGCAGCGTCAACTCCTATAATTCACCCCTCCACTTT. Protein sequence: CASSVNSYNSPLHF.

The chain carries TRBV11-2 and TRBJ1-1; 7 bases are shared with TRBD1. The germline V gene encodes CDR1 SGHAT and CDR2 FQNNGV. The V and J ends lost 2 bases and 11 bases, in that order; junction bases with no gene match: 8. The CDR3 extends over 13 amino acids. The CDR3 DNA follows: TGTGCCAGCAGCTTATTCGGAGCAGGGGGGGCTTTCTTT. Translating it yields CASSLFGAGGAFF.

The chain combines TRBV6-2 or TRBV6-3 with TRBJ2-7; 11 bases line up with TRBD2. Germline CDR1 MNHEY, CDR2 SVGEGT. V was pared by 5 bases and J by 5 bases, with 5 bases of the junction left unmatched. The CDR3 has 14 residues. CDR3 in DNA: TGTGCCAGCAGTAGGACTAGCGGGTTCCACGAGCAGTACTTC. Amino acids: CASSRTSGFHEQYF.

The V call is TRBV19, the J call TRBJ1-5; possibly TRBD1 for D (6 bases). V gave up 8 bases and J gave up 6 bases, with 11 bases separating them. The length of the CDR3 is 12 residues. Germline V gives CDR1 LNHDA, CDR2 SQIVND (reference sequence). As DNA, the CDR3 is TGTGCCAGTGGGGACATCTCTCAGCCCCAGCATTTT. This encodes CASGDISQPQHF.

The CDR3 here is CASTLNTNYGYTF. In DNA, the CDR3 is TGTGCCAGCACCTTAAACACAAACTATGGCTACACCTTC. The chain has TRBV12-3 or TRBV12-4 and TRBJ1-2; D is unresolved. V lost 7 bases, J lost 2 bases, and 11 bases lay in between. This CDR3 region has 13 residues.

The chain recombines TRBV6-6 with TRBJ2-7; 8 bases are shared with TRBD1. The trim removed 5 bases at V and 4 bases at J, leaving 10 bases unmatched. The germline CDR1 and CDR2 sequences are MNHNY and SVGAGI (reference sequence). The CDR3 contains 15 residues. The chain's CDR3 is CASSRTAGGTYEQYF. CDR3 bases: TGTGCCAGCAGTCGGACTGCAGGGGGCACTTACGAGCAGTACTTC.

The chain couples TRBV5-1 to TRBJ2-1; D uncertain. The CDR3 runs to 17 residues. V was pared by 1 base and J by 0 bases, with 14 bases between. The V gene's germline CDR1 is SGHRS and CDR2 YFSETQ. The CDR3 sequence: CASSLLPTTPSYNEQFF. CDR3 nucleotide sequence: TGCGCCAGCAGCTTGTTGCCAACTACCCCCTCCTACAATGAGCAGTTCTTC.

The chain carries TRBV6-2 or TRBV6-3 and TRBJ1-6; possible D gene TRBD1, 5 bases. CDR1 and CDR2 from the germline V gene are MNHEY and SVGEGT. V lost 5 bases, J lost 7 bases, and 6 bases lay in between. CDR3 length: 12 residues. Written as DNA, the CDR3 is TGTGCCAGCAGTAACAGGAATTCACCCCTCCACTTT. Protein product: CASSNRNSPLHF.

This chain links TRBV19 with TRBJ1-4, with 10 bases that match TRBD1. This CDR3 spans 14 amino acids. CDR1 is LNHDA, CDR2 SQIVND, per germline (reference sequence). V was pared by 6 bases and J by 7 bases, with 5 bases of the junction left unmatched. The CDR3 is CASSLGTGAEKLFF. The CDR3 coding sequence is TGTGCCAGTAGCCTCGGGACAGGGGCTGAAAAACTGTTTTTT. Full variable domain (remainder filled in from reference TRBV19 and TRBJ1-4): DGGITQSPKYLFRKEGQNVTLSCEQNLNHDAMYWYRQDPGQGLRLIYYSQIVNDFQKGDIAEGYSVSREKKESFPLTVTSAQKNPTAFYLCASSLGTGAEKLFFGSGTQLSVL.

The chain links TRBV6-2 or TRBV6-3 to TRBJ1-2, with 8 nucleotides matching TRBD1. V gave up 6 bases and J gave up 4 bases; unmatched junction bases: 10. The length of the CDR3 is 15 residues. Per germline, CDR1 MNHEY and CDR2 SVGEGT. CDR3 protein: CASSRRTGTTYGYTF. The CDR3, as DNA: TGTGCCAGCAGCCGCCGGACAGGGACGACCTATGGCTACACCTTC.

The rearrangement links TRBV5-4 to TRBJ1-1; 7 bases are a match to TRBD1. The V gene end was trimmed by 4 bases and the J gene end by 1 base; junction bases not matched to a gene: 4. This CDR3 has 14 amino acids. Looked up from germline, CDR1 is SGHNT and CDR2 is YYREEE (reference sequence). CDR3 nucleotides: TGTGCCAGCAGCCCCCGGGACAGGAACACTGAAGCTTTCTTT. Its protein is CASSPRDRNTEAFF. The full variable domain, its missing parts supplied by reference TRBV5-4 and TRBJ1-1, is ETGVTQSPTHLIKTRGQQVTLRCSSQSGHNTVSWYQQALGQGPQFIFQYYREEENGRGNFPPRFSGLQFPNYSSELNVNALELDDSALYLCASSPRDRNTEAFFGQGTRLTVV.

The V and J genes are TRBV29-1 and TRBJ1-4, with D perhaps TRBD1 (6 bases). The length of the CDR3 is 14 residues. Per the germline V gene, CDR1 is SQVTM and CDR2 is ANQGSEA. V shed 1 base and J shed 8 bases, with 14 bases lying between them. CDR3 residues: CSVEAQGRREKLFF. The CDR3 DNA reads as TGCAGCGTTGAAGCCCAGGGGCGGAGGGAAAAACTGTTTTTT.

The CDR3 bases are TGCGCCAGCAGTGAAGCGGCCAACATTCTCGATACGCAGTATTTT. It codes for CASSEAANILDTQYF. This rearrangement joins TRBV10-1 to TRBJ2-3, with D perhaps matching TRBD2 (5 bases). V was shortened by 3 bases and J by 6 bases, with 16 bases between the two germline ends. The CDR3 has 15 residues. The germline gives CDR1 WNHNN, CDR2 SYGVQD (reference sequence).

This clone appeared once. The chain has TRBV21-1 and TRBJ1-4. TRBV21-1 is reported as a pseudogene. The CDR3 is 15 amino acids. The CDR3 here is CASSRERGANEKLFF. CDR3 nucleotides: TGTGCCAGCAGCCGAGAACGGGGAGCTAATGAAAAACTGTTTTTT.

The V and J genes are TRBV5-6 and TRBJ1-2, with a tentative D call TRBD1 (5 bases). The V gene lost 4 bases and the J gene lost 8 bases, with 15 bases spanning the gap. CDR3 length equals 13 residues. Germline V CDR1 and CDR2: SGHDT, YYEEEE. CDR3 region: CASSPLSRVGYTF. The DNA of the CDR3 is TGTGCCAGCAGCCCCCTCTCCAGGGTCGGCTACACCTTC.

This clone was seen just once. This chain links TRBV7-6 with TRBJ2-1; 8 bases match TRBD2. CDR3 length: 18 amino acids. J gave up 7 bases and V 4 bases, and 18 bases lay outside the gene matches. Germline CDR1 reads SGHVS; CDR2 reads FNYEAQ. CDR3 DNA: TGTGCCAGCAGCTCTACCTATCTGGGACTAGGGACCCGTAATGAGCAGTTCTTC. Residues: CASSSTYLGLGTRNEQFF.

V usage is TRBV28 and J usage is TRBJ2-4; 8 bases agree with TRBD1. Germline CDR1 and CDR2: MDHEN and SYDVKM. The CDR3 is 15 amino acids. V trimming: 6 bases; J trimming: 1 base; junction bases outside the gene matches: 5. The CDR3 DNA is TGTGCCAGCAGGACTTACAGGGGGGCCAAAAACATTCAGTACTTC. Translated: CASRTYRGAKNIQYF.

CDR3 nucleotides: TGTGCCAGCTCACCAAATTTAGGGGATGCAACTAATGAAAAACTGTTTTTT. This translates into CASSPNLGDATNEKLFF. The chain links TRBV18 to TRBJ1-4; maybe TRBD1 (5 bases). Trimming took off 2 bases at V and 0 bases at J, with 13 bases between the two ends. The CDR3 covers 17 residues. Looked up from germline, CDR1 is KGHSH and CDR2 is LQKENI.

V usage is TRBV5-4 and J usage is TRBJ1-1; D is ambiguous. Germline V gives CDR1 SGHNT, CDR2 YYREEE (reference sequence). Trimming removed 2 bases at V and 1 base at J, with 15 bases between. The CDR3 sequence is 16 residues long. CDR3 protein: CASSLKRESRNTEAFF. CDR3 nucleotide sequence: TGTGCCAGCAGCTTAAAGAGGGAAAGTCGGAACACTGAAGCTTTCTTT.

The chain combines TRBV10-1 with TRBJ2-2, with a tentative D call TRBD2 (5 bases). The germline V gene encodes CDR1 WNHNN and CDR2 SYGVQD (reference sequence). CDR3 length: 16 residues. The V gene lost 4 bases and the J gene lost 8 bases, with 20 bases spanning the gap. The CDR3: CASSATTGIPRGELFF. CDR3 in DNA: TGCGCCAGCAGTGCTACTACCGGGATCCCTCGGGGGGAGCTGTTTTTT.

The chain links TRBV5-8 to TRBJ2-3; D is possibly TRBD2 (7 bases). Trimming took off 0 bases at V and 2 bases at J, with 16 bases between the two ends. In germline, CDR1 is SGHTS, CDR2 YDEGEE. The CDR3 sequence is 17 residues long. The CDR3 nucleotides read TGTGCCAGCAGCTTGGGTGTGGGGGGGCCGTTCACAGATACGCAGTATTTT. Protein product: CASSLGVGGPFTDTQYF.

The rearrangement joins TRBV27 to TRBJ2-7; a weak D match, TRBD1 (6 bases). Trimming shortened V by 5 bases and J by 5 bases, and 28 bases separated the two germline ends. The germline V gene encodes CDR1 MNHEY and CDR2 SMNVEV (reference sequence). This CDR3 region has 18 residues. The chain's CDR3 is CASSRRRGTSNQGDEQYF. The CDR3 DNA follows: TGTGCCAGCAGTCGCCGGAGAGGGACATCTAACCAAGGGGACGAGCAGTACTTC.

The chain recombines TRBV29-1 with TRBJ1-2; TRBD1 might be the D (5 bases). CDR3 length: 12 amino acids. CDR1 is SQVTM and CDR2 is ANQGSEA in the germline V gene. The V gene lost 4 bases and the J gene lost 5 bases, with 11 bases spanning the gap. CDR3: CSVVGQIYGYTF. As DNA, the CDR3 is TGCAGCGTTGTGGGGCAGATTTATGGCTACACCTTC.